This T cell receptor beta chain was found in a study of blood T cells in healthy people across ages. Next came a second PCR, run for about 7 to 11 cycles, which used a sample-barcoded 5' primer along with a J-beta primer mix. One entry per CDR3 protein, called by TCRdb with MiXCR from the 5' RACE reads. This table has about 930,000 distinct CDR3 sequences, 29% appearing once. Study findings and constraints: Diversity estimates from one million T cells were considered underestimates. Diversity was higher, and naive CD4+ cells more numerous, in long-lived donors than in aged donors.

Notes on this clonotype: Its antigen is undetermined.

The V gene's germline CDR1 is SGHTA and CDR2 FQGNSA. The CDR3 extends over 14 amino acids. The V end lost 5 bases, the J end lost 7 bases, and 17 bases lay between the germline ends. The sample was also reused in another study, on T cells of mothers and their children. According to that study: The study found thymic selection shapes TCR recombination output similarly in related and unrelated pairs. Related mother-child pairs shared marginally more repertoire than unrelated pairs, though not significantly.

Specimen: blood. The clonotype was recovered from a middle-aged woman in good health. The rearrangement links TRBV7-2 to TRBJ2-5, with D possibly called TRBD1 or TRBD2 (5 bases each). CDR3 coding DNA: TGTGCCAGCAGCAGACAGCTCTCCGGGGCGACCCAGTACTTC. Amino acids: CASSRQLSGATQYF.